These 31 T cell receptor beta chains were all obtained from the same sample, sequenced in a study of T-cell reconstitution after alpha-beta-depleted transplantation in children (dated by TCRdb to the mid-2010s). The protocol used for the library was PCR. Sequencing was carried out with an Illumina HiSeq 2500. To normalize quantification of the TCRbeta repertoire, the TCR libraries were built with molecular barcoding that relied on unique molecular identifiers. The public reads were quality trimmed at Q25 with fastp and then assembled into clones with MiXCR by TCRdb, keeping productive beta chains. Each CDR3 protein gets just one entry, which takes the most common genes and DNA from the rows behind it. The table for this sample lists over 550,000 distinct CDR3 sequences; 8% to 11% of them were counted only once. About 4% of the sample rests with the top ten. The sample consisted of PBMCs from the stem cell graft donor, taken from the stem cell graft. The source of these receptors is a human donor who donated a stem cell graft to a child with acute myeloid leukemia.

The chain carries TRBV6-2 or TRBV6-3 and TRBJ2-2; D perhaps matches TRBD1 (5 bases). V shed 8 bases and J shed 1 base, with 8 bases lying between them. This CDR3 region has 13 residues. Germline V gene data show CDR1 as MNHEY and CDR2 as SVGEGT. The CDR3 coding sequence is TGTGCCAGCGGTACAGGGAACACCGGGGAGCTGTTTTTT. Translated: CASGTGNTGELFF.

Concerning this clonotype: Compared with germline, one end of the junction differs, possibly owing to a read error. The rearrangement joins TRBV20-1 to TRBJ2-7; 7 positions agree with TRBD2. The CDR3 runs to 17 residues. CDR1 and CDR2 (germline): DFQATT, SNEGSKA (reference sequence). The CDR3 DNA is TGCTGTGCTAGAGTGGCTAGCGGAAAGAAGTCCTTGGACGAGCAGTACTTC. It codes for CCARVASGKKSLDEQYF.

This clonotype was seen repeatedly, ten times or more. The chain recombines TRBV5-1 with TRBJ2-1; 12 nucleotides agree with TRBD2. The CDR3 contains 16 residues. The V and J ends lost 3 bases and 6 bases, in that order; junction bases with no gene match: 7. Germline assignment: CDR1 SGHRS and CDR2 YFSETQ. CDR3 in DNA: TGCGCCAGCAGCTCCCTAGCGGGAGGGCCGGGCAATGAGCAGTTCTTC. Encoded protein: CASSSLAGGPGNEQFF.

This clonotype has a handful of counts. V usage is TRBV9 and J usage is TRBJ2-7; 7 bases line up with TRBD2. Looked up from germline, CDR1 is SGDLS and CDR2 is YYNGEE. Losses at the gene ends were 0 bases for V and 0 bases for J; bases not matched to a gene: 6. The CDR3 runs to 16 residues. This chain's CDR3 is CASSVGVAGPSYEQYF. The CDR3 bases are TGTGCCAGCAGCGTAGGGGTAGCGGGCCCCTCCTACGAGCAGTACTTC.

A note on this clonotype: This may be a read error: a much more frequent sequence differs by one nucleotide. The conserved phenylalanine or tryptophan is not found at the CDR3 terminus, so this likely reflects a read error. This rearrangement joins TRBV29-1 to TRBJ2-1, with 11 nucleotides matching TRBD2. V trimming: 7 bases; J trimming: 5 bases; junction bases outside the gene matches: 13. CDR1 and CDR2 from the germline V gene are SQVTM and ANQGSEA. CDR3 length: 16 residues. The CDR3 bases are TGCAGCGGCCTGGGGGGGCTAGCGGGAGGCCACAATGAGCAGTTCATC. Translation: CSGLGGLAGGHNEQFI.

Many counts were recorded for this clonotype. The chain combines TRBV25-1 with TRBJ1-4; D gene ambiguous. CDR3 length equals 15 residues. Germline V gene data show CDR1 as MGHDK and CDR2 as SYGVNS. The ends were cut back, 2 bases at V and 8 bases at J, with 15 bases in the middle. In nucleotides, the CDR3 is TGTGCCAGCAGTGAAACCAGCTCCGGAAAAGAAAAACTGTTTTTT. This sequence encodes CASSETSSGKEKLFF. Full variable domain (outside the CDR3, taken from reference TRBV25-1 and TRBJ1-4): EADIYQTPRYLVIGTGKKITLECSQTMGHDKMYWYQQDPGMELHLIHYSYGVNSTEKGDLSSESTVSRIRTEHFPLTLESARPSHTSQYLCASSETSSGKEKLFFGSGTQLSVL.

This clonotype appeared a few times. V usage is TRBV20-1 and J usage is TRBJ2-3, with 14 positions matching TRBD2. V shed 2 bases and J 4 bases; nucleotides not matched to a gene: 2. The CDR3 contains 15 residues. Germline V gives CDR1 DFQATT, CDR2 SNEGSKA (reference sequence). The CDR3 bases are TGCAGTGCTAGAAGGACTAGCGGGAGGTCAGATACGCAGTATTTT. Encoded protein: CSARRTSGRSDTQYF.

This clonotype was seen a few times. The chain carries TRBV7-3 and TRBJ2-3; D not resolved. Germline V lookup: CDR1 SGHTA, CDR2 FQGTGA. This CDR3 has 15 amino acids. V was pared by 3 bases and J by 0 bases, with 10 bases between. CDR3 bases: TGTGCCAGCAGCTTCTTAGTGTCTAGCACAGATACGCAGTATTTT. Protein product: CASSFLVSSTDTQYF. The whole variable domain, filled in from reference TRBV7-3 and TRBJ2-3, reads GAGVSQTPSNKVTEKGKYVELRCDPISGHTALYWYRQSLGQGPEFLIYFQGTGAADDSGLPNDRFFAVRPEGSVSTLKIQRTERGDSAVYLCASSFLVSSTDTQYFGPGTRLTVL.

The chain carries TRBV6-1 and TRBJ2-3; a weak D match, TRBD2 (5 bases). There are 14 residues in the CDR3. Trimming pared 6 bases from V and 3 bases from J, leaving 13 bases between. Per germline, CDR1 MNHNS and CDR2 SASEGT. CDR3 coding DNA: TGTGCCAGCAGAATCGTTCCGGGGACAGATACGCAGTATTTT. This encodes CASRIVPGTDTQYF.

The chain recombines TRBV10-2 with TRBJ2-7; tentatively, D is TRBD1 (8 bases). The CDR3 covers 15 residues. The V end was cut by 8 bases, the J end by 0 bases, with 17 bases between. CDR1 and CDR2 (germline): WSHSY, SAAADI. The CDR3 loop reads CASSGQGLYSYEQYF. CDR3 coding DNA: TGCGCCAGCTCAGGACAGGGACTATACTCCTACGAGCAGTACTTC.

This clonotype appeared many times. This sequence joins TRBV7-9 and TRBJ1-1; D call uncertain. Per the germline V gene, CDR1 is SEHNR and CDR2 is FQNEAQ (reference sequence). CDR3 length: 13 amino acids. V lost 1 base and J 3 bases, leaving 6 bases between the germline ends. CDR3 sequence reads: CASSLVPHTEAFF. The CDR3, as DNA: TGTGCCAGCAGCTTAGTCCCTCACACTGAAGCTTTCTTT.

A few counts support this clonotype. V and J are TRBV4-3 and TRBJ2-1; 10 bases fit TRBD2. Unmatched junction bases numbered 22, after V lost 4 bases and J lost 7 bases. Germline values: CDR1 LGHNA, CDR2 YSLEER. This CDR3 has 20 residues. CDR3 DNA: TGCGCCAGCAGCCCCACAAACTCGTGGCTAGCGGGAGCAGGCCTGAATGAGCAGTTCTTC. It codes for CASSPTNSWLAGAGLNEQFF.

The V call is TRBV28, the J call TRBJ1-4; 7 nucleotides line up with TRBD1. V dropped 7 bases and J dropped 10; count of bases not matched to a gene: 6. This CDR3 comprises 12 residues. Germline CDR1 reads MDHEN; CDR2 reads SYDVKM. For the CDR3, the DNA is TGTGCCAGCAAATCACAGGGGAGAAAACTGTTTTTT. Translated: CASKSQGRKLFF.

This clonotype was counted between two and nine times. The chain couples TRBV24-1 to TRBJ2-6, with D unresolved. CDR1 and CDR2 from the germline V gene are KGHDR and SFDVKD. CDR3 length: 13 amino acids. V was trimmed by 7 bases and J by 2 bases, leaving 5 bases between them. This CDR3 reads CATRGAGANVLTF. DNA of the CDR3: TGTGCCACCAGGGGCGCTGGGGCCAACGTCCTGACTTTC.

This clonotype has ten or more counts. The chain combines TRBV7-8 with TRBJ2-3; the match to TRBD2 covers 8 bases. The junction had 15 bases not matched to a gene; V was cut back by 5 bases and J by 8 bases. From germline, CDR1 is SGHVS and CDR2 FQNEAQ. The CDR3 has 16 amino acids. DNA of the CDR3: TGTGCCAGCAGCCCAGAGATAGCGGGAATACAGGGTACGCAGTATTTT. Amino acid sequence: CASSPEIAGIQGTQYF.

This chain links TRBV10-3 with TRBJ2-3; either TRBD1 or TRBD2 may fit D (5 bases each). The ends were cut back, 10 bases at V and 6 bases at J, with 17 bases in the middle. Germline lookup yields CDR1 ENHRY and CDR2 SYGVKD. The CDR3 length is 13 residues. CDR3 coding DNA: TGTGCCACCTCCGGGGCCCAGCCCGATACGCAGTATTTT. Translation gives CATSGAQPDTQYF.

Turning to this clonotype: The junction departs from the called germline gene at one end, perhaps through a read error. In nucleotides, the CDR3 is TGCAGTGCACGACCGGGACTAGCGGACACAGATACGCAGAATTTT. This translates into CSARPGLADTDTQNF. The J gene is TRBJ2-3, the V gene TRBV20-1, with 11 bases identical to TRBD2. The CDR3 covers 15 residues. CDR1 and CDR2 from the germline V gene are DFQATT and SNEGSKA (reference sequence).

This clonotype has only a few counts. The rearrangement joins TRBV29-1 to TRBJ2-2; 9 bases are shared with TRBD1. Germline values: CDR1 SQVTM, CDR2 ANQGSEA. Losses at the gene ends were 7 bases for V and 5 bases for J; bases not matched to a gene: 8. The CDR3 is 14 residues long. The CDR3 sequence: CSAVGTGPTGELFF. CDR3 nucleotide sequence: TGCAGCGCCGTGGGGACAGGGCCGACCGGGGAGCTGTTTTTT.

This clonotype was seen many times. CDR3 sequence: CASSPTGTSLEEQFF. Written as DNA, the CDR3 is TGTGCCAGCAGCCCGACCGGGACTAGCCTTGAGGAGCAGTTCTTC. The chain has TRBV5-6 and TRBJ2-1; TRBD2 matches 9 bases. This CDR3 has 15 amino acids. J gave up 10 bases and V 4 bases, and 12 bases lay outside the gene matches. The germline V gene has CDR1 SGHDT and CDR2 YYEEEE.

V is TRBV29-1 and J is TRBJ2-1; 11 nucleotides match TRBD2. Looked up from germline, CDR1 is SQVTM and CDR2 is ANQGSEA. The J segment lost 10 bases and the V segment lost 7 bases, leaving 12 bases of the junction unmatched. The CDR3 length is 14 residues. CDR3 in amino acids: CSGDLAGGRWEQFF. CDR3 DNA: TGCAGCGGAGATTTAGCGGGAGGGCGTTGGGAGCAGTTCTTC.

This clonotype has just a few counts. The chain employs TRBV27 and TRBJ2-3, with 12 bases lining up with TRBD2. The CDR3 has 21 residues. CDR1 MNHEY and CDR2 SMNVEV come from the germline V gene (reference sequence). Losses at the gene ends were 0 bases for V and 0 bases for J; bases not matched to a gene: 13. CDR3 protein: CASSLSRAGLGTSGSTDTQYF. CDR3 sequence (DNA): TGTGCCAGCAGTTTATCGAGGGCGGGCCTCGGGACTAGCGGGAGCACAGATACGCAGTATTTT.

This clonotype was counted many times. The CDR3 sequence is CASSLAASGVLYNEQFF. The CDR3 DNA reads TGTGCCAGCAGCTTAGCTGCCAGCGGGGTACTCTACAATGAGCAGTTCTTC. This chain uses TRBV7-9 with TRBJ2-1; 7 nucleotides line up with TRBD2. V was pared by 0 bases and J by 3 bases, with 8 bases of the junction left unmatched. This CDR3 is built from 17 residues. Per germline, CDR1 SEHNR and CDR2 FQNEAQ (reference sequence).

In this sample, this clonotype turned up many times. The chain combines TRBV5-6 with TRBJ1-5; D is unresolved. The CDR3 has 14 amino acids. Germline V lookup: CDR1 SGHDT, CDR2 YYEEEE. Trimming stripped 1 base from V and 3 bases from J, with 8 bases between. The CDR3 DNA reads as TGTGCCAGCAGCTTGCGGGCCGTCAATCAGCCCCAGCATTTT. It specifies CASSLRAVNQPQHF.

Many counts were recorded for this clonotype. The chain combines TRBV7-9 with TRBJ2-7; D possibly corresponds to TRBD2 (5 bases). The CDR3 length is 16 residues. Germline V gene lookup returns CDR1 SEHNR and CDR2 FQNEAQ (reference sequence). Trimming removed 5 bases at V and 6 bases at J, with 23 bases between. The DNA of the CDR3 is TGTGCCAGCAGCCCAGTAGCGCGGAGAGGGCCTGGCGAGCAGTACTTC. Encoded protein: CASSPVARRGPGEQYF.

V and J are TRBV6-1 and TRBJ2-5, with D perhaps TRBD1 or TRBD2 (5 bases each). CDR1 and CDR2 (germline): MNHNS, SASEGT. The CDR3 spans 16 residues. V lost 9 bases to trimming and J lost 0 bases, with 20 bases between them. This CDR3 reads CASNRFSGTYQETQYF. The DNA of the CDR3 is TGTGCCAGTAACAGGTTCAGCGGAACGTACCAAGAGACCCAGTACTTC.

The CDR3 loop reads CASSYLPQGVHF. As DNA, the CDR3 is TGTGCCAGCAGTTACCTACCCCAGGGTGTACATTTT. The rearrangement joins TRBV6-6 to TRBJ1-5; D is possibly TRBD1 (5 bases). V was clipped by 2 bases and J by 16 bases, with 15 bases between them. The germline CDR1 and CDR2 sequences are MNHNY and SVGAGI (reference sequence). The CDR3 is 12 residues long.

The gene calls are TRBV7-2 and TRBJ2-7; no firm D call. The germline gives CDR1 SGHTA, CDR2 FQGNSA. There are 11 residues in the CDR3. V lost 9 bases to trimming and J lost 2 bases, with 8 bases between them. CDR3 nucleotides: TGTGCCAGTGCCCAGGCCTACGAGCAGTACTTC. It specifies CASAQAYEQYF.

This clonotype has only a few counts. This chain uses TRBV20-1 with TRBJ2-3; no reliable D call. V was trimmed by 2 bases and J by 3 bases, leaving 18 bases between them. The CDR3 spans 16 residues. CDR1 is DFQATT and CDR2 is SNEGSKA in the germline V gene (reference sequence). This CDR3 is CSARTTIHQRTDTQYF. Here the CDR3 DNA reads TGCAGTGCTAGAACAACTATCCACCAAAGAACAGATACGCAGTATTTT.

This clonotype was seen many times. The CDR3 nucleotides are TGTGCCAGCAGTCACGGCGGGACAGGGGGCGCAGCCTTCTACGAGCAGTACTTC. It codes for CASSHGGTGGAAFYEQYF. The J gene is TRBJ2-7, the V gene TRBV11-2; TRBD1 agrees at 12 bases. CDR3 length: 18 amino acids. Trimming at V came to 6 bases and at J to 3 bases, leaving 15 bases not matched to a gene. From germline, CDR1 is SGHAT and CDR2 FQNNGV. Using reference TRBV11-2 and TRBJ2-7 for the parts outside the CDR3, the full variable domain is EAGVAQSPRYKIIEKRQSVAFWCNPISGHATLYWYQQILGQGPKLLIQFQNNGVVDDSQLPKDRFSAERLKGVDSTLKIQPAKLEDSAVYLCASSHGGTGGAAFYEQYFGPGTRLTVT.

This clonotype was seen at least ten times. This sequence joins TRBV20-1 and TRBJ2-5; the D gene is possibly TRBD2 (6 bases). The V and J ends lost 5 bases and 4 bases respectively, with 17 bases between them. Germline values: CDR1 DFQATT, CDR2 SNEGSKA (reference sequence). The CDR3 contains 14 residues. CDR3 in amino acids: CSALVPGAGETQYF. CDR3 bases: TGCAGTGCTCTTGTACCTGGAGCGGGAGAGACCCAGTACTTC.

V usage is TRBV5-1 and J usage is TRBJ2-5, with 11 nucleotides matching TRBD2. J gave up 6 bases and V 4 bases, and 8 bases lay outside the gene matches. The CDR3 is made up of 15 amino acids. Per the germline V gene, CDR1 is SGHRS and CDR2 is YFSETQ. The CDR3 loop is CASSVGTSGFQTQYF. For the CDR3, the DNA is TGCGCCAGCAGCGTGGGGACTAGCGGTTTCCAGACCCAGTACTTC.